A single T cell receptor (beta chain) is shown here with its context. This record belongs to a study of blood T cell repertoires in COVID-19. The overall study: Sample material is recorded as cDNA or gDNA derived from T cells, B-cell-depleted T cells, or PBMCs.

In the original analysis: How many nucleated cells were present was estimated from reference gene primer amplification. The method was immunoSEQ multiplex PCR; TCRdb's version includes in-frame clones alone and lacks a portion of them. Clonal size and the V and J genes are those of that table, whereas D and trimming came from the DNA. The sample carries 410,000 or so clones, approximately 90% recorded once. The CDR3 is 14 amino acids. Germline V gene sequence: CDR1 MNHEY, CDR2 SVGEGT. Trimming cost V 6 bases and J 4 bases; bases outside gene matches: 3. The receptor comes from a woman in her twenties or thirties with active or convalescent COVID-19. The chain has TRBV6-2 or TRBV6-3 and TRBJ2-5; TRBD2 agrees at 12 bases. The sample was peripheral blood. CDR3 residues: CASRPSGGGETQYF. For the CDR3, the DNA is TGTGCCAGCAGACCTAGCGGGGGGGGAGAGACCCAGTACTTC.